The 15 T cell receptor beta chains presented below share a single source sample, sequenced in a study of T-cell memory formation after mild COVID-19 (dated by TCRdb to about 2021). The receptor library was made with 5' RACE. TCRdb names Illumina NovaSeq 6000 as the instrument used. TCRdb reprocessed the public reads (quality trimming at Q25 with fastp, clone calling with MiXCR) and kept in-frame beta chains. Rows are unified per CDR3 protein, each entry keeping the most common DNA and genes. The sample table lists a few hundred thousand distinct CDR3 sequences, under 25% of them with a count of one. The leading ten clones occupy under 15% of the sample. Sequencing used PBMCs or a T cell subset sorted from them (not recorded which). These TCRs come from an adult woman who had mild COVID-19 (a few samples of this study predate the infection). The sample titles of this study are shuffled in the database, so cell type and time point are left out; the donor was told from shared clones.

There are a few counts of this clonotype. The chain couples TRBV5-1 to TRBJ1-2; perhaps TRBD1 as D (5 bases). The V and J ends lost 4 bases and 6 bases respectively, with 13 bases between them. This CDR3 is 13 amino acids long. CDR1 and CDR2 from the germline V gene are SGHRS and YFSETQ. The CDR3 nucleotides are TGCGCCAGCAGCAAATCAGGGACTGATGGCTACACCTTC. It codes for CASSKSGTDGYTF.

In its sample, this clonotype was seen a few times. The chain's CDR3 is CASSLNVAVSYNEQFF. CDR3 nucleotides: TGTGCCAGCAGCTTAAATGTTGCAGTATCCTACAATGAGCAGTTCTTC. The chain joins TRBV7-3 to TRBJ2-1; D remains ambiguous. V gave up 1 base and J gave up 1 base, with 11 bases separating them. The germline gives CDR1 SGHTA, CDR2 FQGTGA. CDR3 length: 16 residues. Full variable domain (missing parts from reference TRBV7-3 and TRBJ2-1): GAGVSQTPSNKVTEKGKYVELRCDPISGHTALYWYRQSLGQGPEFLIYFQGTGAADDSGLPNDRFFAVRPEGSVSTLKIQRTERGDSAVYLCASSLNVAVSYNEQFFGPGTRLTVL.

The sample holds a few counts of this clonotype. This sequence joins TRBV2 and TRBJ2-3, with a tentative D call TRBD1 (5 bases). V lost 8 bases to trimming and J lost 2 bases, with 11 bases between them. CDR1 is SNHLY, CDR2 FYNNEI, per germline. The CDR3 consists of 13 residues. The CDR3: CASLRDNTDTQYF. DNA for the CDR3: TGTGCCAGCCTCAGGGATAACACAGATACGCAGTATTTT. Based on the CDR3 plus reference TRBV2 and TRBJ2-3, the full variable domain is EPEVTQTPSHQVTQMGQEVILRCVPISNHLYFYWYRQILGQKVEFLVSFYNNEISEKSEIFDDQFSVERPDGSNFTLKIRSTKLEDSAMYFCASLRDNTDTQYFGPGTRLTVL.

This sequence joins TRBV20-1 and TRBJ1-1; D may be TRBD1 (5 bases). Between the trimmed V and J ends, which lost 7 bases and 1 base, there was a span of 13 bases. The germline V gene has CDR1 DFQATT and CDR2 SNEGSKA (reference sequence). The CDR3 totals 13 residues. CDR3 DNA: TGCAGTGTCTGGGTGGGGGAGAACACTGAAGCTTTCTTT. Translating gives CSVWVGENTEAFF.

V gene TRBV4-3 combines with J gene TRBJ1-2; D is possibly TRBD1 (5 bases). The V end was cut by 0 bases, the J end by 7 bases, with 12 bases between. CDR1 LGHNA and CDR2 YSLEER come from the germline V gene. CDR3 length equals 14 residues. The chain's CDR3 is CASSQDRAGSGYTF. The CDR3 DNA is TGCGCCAGCAGCCAAGATAGGGCAGGGTCTGGCTACACCTTC.

This clonotype was picked up a small number of times. V is TRBV12-3 or TRBV12-4 and J is TRBJ2-2, with D possibly called TRBD1 or TRBD2 (6 bases each). The germline V and J ends were trimmed by 6 bases and 2 bases, with 16 bases remaining between them. The CDR3 extends over 16 amino acids. The CDR3 loop reads CASSPVGGLNTGELFF. The CDR3 DNA is TGTGCCAGCAGCCCCGTTGGGGGGCTTAACACCGGGGAGCTGTTTTTT.

This clonotype was counted only a few times. This chain uses TRBV6-1 with TRBJ2-7, with D perhaps matching TRBD1 (6 bases). This CDR3 spans 13 amino acids. Germline loops: CDR1 MNHNS, CDR2 SASEGT. V gave up 7 bases and J gave up 1 base, with 11 bases separating them. The DNA of the CDR3 is TGTGCCAGCATCCCTACAGGGTCCTACGAGCAGTACTTC. Translation gives CASIPTGSYEQYF.

The rearrangement joins TRBV7-6 to TRBJ2-1, with a tentative D call TRBD2 (5 bases). The CDR3 spans 13 residues. From germline, CDR1 is SGHVS and CDR2 FNYEAQ. Between the trimmed V and J ends, which lost 0 bases and 9 bases, there was a span of 9 bases. CDR3 loop: CASSLAPGSEQFF. The DNA of the CDR3 is TGTGCCAGCAGCTTAGCGCCGGGGAGTGAGCAGTTCTTC.

Many counts were recorded for this clonotype. The chain is built from TRBV12-3 or TRBV12-4 and TRBJ1-5; the D gene is possibly TRBD1 (5 bases). The CDR3 sequence is 14 residues long. Trimming pared 6 bases from V and 2 bases from J, leaving 11 bases between. The CDR3 loop reads CASRQQDGNQPQHF. The CDR3 DNA reads as TGTGCCAGCAGGCAACAGGATGGCAATCAGCCCCAGCATTTT.

This clonotype was observed at least ten times. V is TRBV12-3 or TRBV12-4 and J is TRBJ2-7, with 7 bases that match TRBD2. The V gene end was trimmed by 6 bases and the J gene end by 9 bases; junction bases not matched to a gene: 8. The CDR3 is 12 residues long. In DNA, the CDR3 is TGTGCCAGCAGCCCCGGGAGGCTAGGGCAGTACTTC. This translates into CASSPGRLGQYF.

The V gene is TRBV29-1, the J gene TRBJ2-3; possible D gene TRBD2, 6 bases. The CDR3 length is 12 residues. Germline lookup yields CDR1 SQVTM and CDR2 ANQGSEA. V was pared by 3 bases and J by 3 bases, with 7 bases between. The CDR3 DNA is TGCAGCGTTGAGGGGACTACAGATACGCAGTATTTT. The encoded protein is CSVEGTTDTQYF.

V usage is TRBV9 and J usage is TRBJ1-2, with D possibly TRBD1 on 6 matching bases. V was cut by 3 bases and J by 1 base, with 13 bases left in between. Germline lookup yields CDR1 SGDLS and CDR2 YYNGEE. This CDR3 is 15 amino acids long. The CDR3, as DNA: TGTGCCAGCAGCGACAGTGGGGGGCGTAACTATGGCTACACCTTC. It encodes CASSDSGGRNYGYTF.

This clonotype has only a few counts. The chain uses TRBV9 and TRBJ2-1; 12 positions agree with TRBD2. The germline CDR1 and CDR2 sequences are SGDLS and YYNGEE. The CDR3 is 15 residues long. V lost 2 bases and J lost 4; bases outside the gene matches: 1. The CDR3 sequence: CASSVTSGGYNEQFF. In DNA form, the CDR3 reads TGTGCCAGCAGCGTGACTAGCGGGGGATACAATGAGCAGTTCTTC.

The chain carries TRBV20-1 and TRBJ2-1, with D perhaps matching TRBD1 or TRBD2 (5 bases each). The CDR3 runs 14 residues. The V end was cut by 0 bases, the J end by 4 bases, with 10 bases between. The V gene's germline CDR1 is DFQATT and CDR2 SNEGSKA (reference sequence). The CDR3 DNA follows: TGCAGTGCTAGAGATGGGACGGCATACAATGAGCAGTTCTTC. Protein product: CSARDGTAYNEQFF.

This clonotype came up many times. The chain recombines TRBV7-8 with TRBJ2-7, with TRBD2 matching over 7 bases. Unmatched junction bases numbered 8, after V lost 7 bases and J lost 2 bases. There are 14 residues in the CDR3. CDR1 is SGHVS and CDR2 is FQNEAQ in the germline V gene. The CDR3 DNA is TGTGCCAGCACGCCTCTAGCGGTAGCCTACGAGCAGTACTTC. This codes for CASTPLAVAYEQYF.